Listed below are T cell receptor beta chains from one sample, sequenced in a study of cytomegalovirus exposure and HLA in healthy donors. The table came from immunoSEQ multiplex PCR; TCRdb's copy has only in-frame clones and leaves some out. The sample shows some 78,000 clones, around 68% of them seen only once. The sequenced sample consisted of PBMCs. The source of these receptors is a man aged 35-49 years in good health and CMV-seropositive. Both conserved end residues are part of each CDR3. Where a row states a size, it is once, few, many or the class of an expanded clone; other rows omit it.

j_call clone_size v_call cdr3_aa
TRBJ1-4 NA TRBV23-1 CASSPEEKLFF
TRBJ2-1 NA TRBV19 CASSSRGANQIEQFF
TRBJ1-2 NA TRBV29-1 CSDSRGGLPNYGYTF
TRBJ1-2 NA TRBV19 CASRRRGRNYGYTF
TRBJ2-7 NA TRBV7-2 CASSLRASGRYEQYF
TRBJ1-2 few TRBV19 CASRRDSYGYTF
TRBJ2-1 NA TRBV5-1 CASYLTSGTYNEQFF
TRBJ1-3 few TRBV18 CASSPSGGYGNTIYF
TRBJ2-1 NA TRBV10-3 CAIRPGQHNEQFF
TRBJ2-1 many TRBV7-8 CASSLVSGRVGNEQFF
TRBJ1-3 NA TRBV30 CAWSVGAAGNTIYF
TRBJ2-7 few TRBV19 CASSIGQNSYEQYF
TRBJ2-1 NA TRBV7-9 CASSLAGGTYNEQFF
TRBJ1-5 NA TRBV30 CAWTPDRGGNQPQHF
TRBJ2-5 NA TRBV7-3 CASSPGSGSETQYF
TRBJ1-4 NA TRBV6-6 CASSPRRATNEKLFF
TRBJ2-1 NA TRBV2 CASSEPFGLAGGDNEQFF
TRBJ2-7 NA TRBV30 CAWDPGQVSYEQYF
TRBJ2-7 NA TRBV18 CASSPGQGTLYYEQYF
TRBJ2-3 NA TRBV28 CASSGDRILSDTQYF
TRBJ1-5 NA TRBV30 CAWKWSPRGQSQPQHF
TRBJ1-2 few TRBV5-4 CASSLGQGNYGYTF
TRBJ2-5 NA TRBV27 CASSLHSNQETQYF
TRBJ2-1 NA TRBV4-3 CASSQARTGGARNEQFF
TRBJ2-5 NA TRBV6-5 CASSFGQGTGETQYF
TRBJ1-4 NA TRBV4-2 CASSQTGATNEKLFF
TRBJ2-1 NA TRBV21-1 CASSSTSGRRHEQFF
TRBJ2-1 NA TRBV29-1 CSVDRGRNEQFF
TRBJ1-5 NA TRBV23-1 CASTPLRTMLRDVQPHQPQHF
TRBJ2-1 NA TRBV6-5 CASSKGGQYANEQFF
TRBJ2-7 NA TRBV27 CASSLLSRTVSYEQYF
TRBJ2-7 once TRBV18 CASRYDRNSYEQYF
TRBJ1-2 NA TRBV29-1 CSVDSSWGYTF
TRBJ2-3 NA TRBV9 CASTSSGTSTDTQYF
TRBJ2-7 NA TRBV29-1 CSVEERDYEQYF
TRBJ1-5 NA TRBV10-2 CASSESPGNSNQPQHF
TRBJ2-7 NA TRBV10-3 CAISGGPSYEQYF
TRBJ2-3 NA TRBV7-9 CASSLGGTDTQYF
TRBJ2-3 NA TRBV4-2 CASSQDDRDGTDTQYF
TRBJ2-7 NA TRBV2 CASSAQGGSYEQYF
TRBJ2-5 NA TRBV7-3 CASSPEAGRGQETQYF
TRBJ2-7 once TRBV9 CASSILASSYEQYF
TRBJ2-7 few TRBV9 CASSVGVTGTYEQYF
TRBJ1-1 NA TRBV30 CAWTLGGFEAFF
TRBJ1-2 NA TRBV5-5 CASSFSTGNYGYTF
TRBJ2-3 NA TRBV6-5 CASTDSSTDTQYF
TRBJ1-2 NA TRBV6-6 CASSPHRVPGYTF